What follows are 17 T cell receptor beta chains derived from one specimen sequenced in a study of T-cell reconstitution after alpha-beta-depleted transplantation in children. Preparing the TCRbeta library involved the use of unique molecular identifiers. TCRdb passed the PCR reads through MiXCR, listing each CDR3 protein once. The sample lists under 140,000 distinct CDR3 sequences, 10% occurring once. Sequences were derived from PBMCs from the stem cell graft donor, sampled from the stem cell graft. The source is a human donor who donated a stem cell graft to a child with acute lymphoblastic leukemia.

This clonotype came up many times. This rearrangement joins TRBV7-9 to TRBJ2-5; 9 bases fit TRBD1. The germline V gene has CDR1 SEHNR and CDR2 FQNEAQ (reference sequence). The junction had 5 bases not matched to a gene; V was cut back by 2 bases and J by 4 bases. The CDR3 spans 15 residues. The chain's CDR3 is CASSLSGTGRETQYF. The CDR3 coding sequence is TGTGCCAGCAGCTTATCCGGGACAGGGCGAGAGACCCAGTACTTC.

This clonotype has at least ten counts. This sequence joins TRBV7-6 and TRBJ1-1; TRBD1 matches 9 bases. V trimming: 3 bases; J trimming: 1 base; junction bases outside the gene matches: 3. This CDR3 region has 15 residues. Per germline, CDR1 SGHVS and CDR2 FNYEAQ. In DNA, the CDR3 is TGTGCCAGCAGCTTGGGGACAGGGTCGAACACTGAAGCTTTCTTT. Amino acids: CASSLGTGSNTEAFF.

Note on this clonotype: A much larger clonotype is one base distant, so this may be a read error. The chain joins TRBV5-1 to TRBJ1-5; D is unresolved. V was cut by 0 bases and J by 6 bases, with 10 bases left in between. This CDR3 comprises 14 residues. Germline V lookup: CDR1 SGHRS, CDR2 YFSETQ. CDR3 protein: CASSLGQTGQPQHF. In nucleotides, the CDR3 is TGCGCCAGCAGCTTGGGCCAGACTGGTCAGCCCCAGCATTTT.

This clonotype was recorded many times. This rearrangement joins TRBV27 to TRBJ2-1; 8 bases line up with TRBD2. The trim removed 7 bases at V and 3 bases at J, leaving 8 bases unmatched. Germline values: CDR1 MNHEY, CDR2 SMNVEV (reference sequence). The CDR3 has 15 residues. The CDR3 DNA sequence: TGTGCCAGCACCTTCCAGGGACTAGACTACAATGAGCAGTTCTTC. This codes for CASTFQGLDYNEQFF.

The J gene is TRBJ1-5, the V gene TRBV5-4; TRBD1 matches at 9 bases. CDR3 length equals 14 residues. Per germline, CDR1 SGHNT and CDR2 YYREEE (reference sequence). Trimming at V came to 5 bases and at J to 7 bases, leaving 7 bases not matched to a gene. The CDR3 DNA reads TGTGCCAGCAGACGTACAGGGGGCTACCAGCCCCAGCATTTT. It yields the protein CASRRTGGYQPQHF.

This clonotype was detected only a few times. J is TRBJ1-3 and V is TRBV24-1, with unresolved D. The V and J ends lost 9 bases and 0 bases respectively, with 11 bases between them. The V gene's germline CDR1 is KGHDR and CDR2 SFDVKD. This CDR3 comprises 14 residues. The CDR3 here is CATHGRTSGNTIYF. The CDR3 DNA follows: TGTGCCACCCACGGGAGGACCTCTGGAAACACCATATATTTT.

This clonotype was seen at least ten times. The V call is TRBV10-3, the J call TRBJ1-4; weak D call: TRBD1 (5 bases). This CDR3 contains 12 residues. Germline values: CDR1 ENHRY, CDR2 SYGVKD. The V gene lost 8 bases and the J gene lost 3 bases, with 7 bases spanning the gap. This CDR3 is CAIGAANEKLFF. CDR3 bases: TGTGCCATCGGGGCAGCTAATGAAAAACTGTTTTTT.

This clonotype was counted ten times or more. The rearrangement joins TRBV30 to TRBJ1-2; no firm D call. The CDR3 covers 13 residues. Trimming took off 3 bases at V and 2 bases at J, with 10 bases between the two ends. Germline CDR1 and CDR2: GTSNPN and SVGIG (reference sequence). Written as DNA, the CDR3 is TGTGCCTGGAGGGCCGAGAGGAACTATGGCTACACCTTC. Its translation: CAWRAERNYGYTF.

Many counts were recorded for this clonotype. The chain employs TRBV5-5 and TRBJ1-5; 8 positions match TRBD1. The CDR3 contains 15 residues. V shed 4 bases and J 6 bases; nucleotides not matched to a gene: 9. Per germline, CDR1 SGHKS and CDR2 YYEKEE (reference sequence). Written as DNA, the CDR3 is TGTGCCAGCAGCATTGGACAGGGTCATGGTCAGCCCCAGCATTTT. This translates into CASSIGQGHGQPQHF. Looking up the rest from reference TRBV5-5 and TRBJ1-5 gives the full variable domain: DAGVTQSPTHLIKTRGQQVTLRCSPISGHKSVSWYQQVLGQGPQFIFQYYEKEERGRGNFPDRFSARQFPNYSSELNVNALLLGDSALYLCASSIGQGHGQPQHFGDGTRLSIL.

In its sample, this clonotype was seen many times. This chain's CDR3 is CASSQGQFNEKLFF. As DNA, the CDR3 is TGCGCCAGCAGCCAAGGACAGTTTAATGAAAAACTGTTTTTT. The rearrangement links TRBV5-1 to TRBJ1-4; weak D call: TRBD1 (6 bases). CDR3 length equals 14 residues. With 4 bases removed from V and 4 bases from J, the gap between germline ends came to 11 bases. CDR1 and CDR2 (germline): SGHRS, YFSETQ.

The chain employs TRBV12-3 or TRBV12-4 and TRBJ1-5; D ambiguous. The CDR3 is 14 residues long. Trimming shortened V by 6 bases and J by 3 bases, and 12 bases separated the two germline ends. The DNA of the CDR3 is TGTGCCAGCAGCGACAAGGATCTCAATCAGCCCCAGCATTTT. It specifies CASSDKDLNQPQHF.

There are many counts of this clonotype. This sequence joins TRBV12-5 and TRBJ1-1; D unresolved. Trimming pared 1 base from V and 0 bases from J, leaving 12 bases between. The length of the CDR3 is 16 residues. Germline V gene data show CDR1 as LGHNT and CDR2 as FRNRAP. In nucleotides, the CDR3 is TGTGCTAGTGGTTTGGCCCAGACATCGATGAACACTGAAGCTTTCTTT. Translating gives CASGLAQTSMNTEAFF. The full variable domain, completed using reference TRBV12-5 and TRBJ1-1, is DARVTQTPRHKVTEMGQEVTMRCQPILGHNTVFWYRQTMMQGLELLAYFRNRAPLDDSGMPKDRFSAEMPDATLATLKIQPSEPRDSAVYFCASGLAQTSMNTEAFFGQGTRLTVV.

This clonotype was counted many times. The CDR3 protein is CASSTTRGSNQPQHF. In DNA, the CDR3 is TGTGCCAGCAGTACAACGCGGGGAAGCAATCAGCCCCAGCATTTT. The chain carries TRBV7-2 and TRBJ1-5; D ambiguous. The CDR3 is 15 amino acids. The germline V gene encodes CDR1 SGHTA and CDR2 FQGNSA. V was cut by 6 bases and J by 1 base, with 13 bases left in between. Filled out from reference TRBV7-2 and TRBJ1-5, the complete variable domain reads GAGVSQSPSNKVTEKGKDVELRCDPISGHTALYWYRQSLGQGLEFLIYFQGNSAPDKSGLPSDRFSAERTGGSVSTLTIQRTQQEDSAVYLCASSTTRGSNQPQHFGDGTRLSIL.

Many counts were recorded for this clonotype. The gene calls are TRBV11-2 and TRBJ2-6; D remains unclear. V lost 8 bases, J lost 12 bases, and 8 bases lay in between. CDR3 length: 10 residues. Germline CDR1 and CDR2: SGHAT and FQNNGV. The CDR3: CASYWVVLTF. CDR3 in DNA: TGTGCCAGCTATTGGGTCGTCCTGACTTTC.

This clonotype occurred many times. The V and J genes are TRBV12-3 or TRBV12-4 and TRBJ2-7; D remains unclear. Trimming stripped 5 bases from V and 4 bases from J, with 6 bases between. The CDR3 runs 11 residues. The CDR3 DNA reads TGTGCCAGCAGTCAGTATTACGAGCAGTACTTC. Translating it yields CASSQYYEQYF.

This clonotype was found many times. The chain has TRBV6-5 and TRBJ2-7, with D possibly being TRBD1 or TRBD2 (5 bases each). The V gene's germline CDR1 is MNHEY and CDR2 SVGAGI. This CDR3 is 13 amino acids long. V dropped 6 bases and J dropped 3 bases, with 12 bases sitting between them. The CDR3, as DNA: TGTGCCAGCAGACCCGCTGGGGGCTACGAGCAGTACTTC. Encoded protein: CASRPAGGYEQYF.

There are many counts of this clonotype. The chain carries TRBV28 and TRBJ2-6; TRBD1 matches 8 bases. In germline, CDR1 is MDHEN, CDR2 SYDVKM. The CDR3 loop spans 18 amino acids. The V segment lost 3 bases and the J segment 0 bases; nucleotides outside the gene matches: 7. This CDR3 is CASSFFTGGPSGANVLTF. CDR3 bases: TGTGCCAGCAGTTTTTTTACAGGGGGGCCCTCTGGGGCCAACGTCCTGACTTTC.